The next 17 T cell receptor beta chains were all read from a single sample in a study of T cells in Graves' hyperthyroidism and ophthalmopathy. The source material, RNA transcripts, was used to amplify TCR beta CDR3 regions. HTBI primers were used for first-round RT-PCR of the TCR CDR3. TCRdb analysed the multiplex PCR reads with MiXCR anew, one entry per CDR3 protein. Here the sample spans about 620,000 distinct CDR3 sequences, about 17% being singletons. Input material: blood. Receptors originate from a woman aged 25 to 39 with Graves' hyperthyroidism.

This clonotype was seen many times. This chain connects TRBV30 to TRBJ2-5; D assignment may be TRBD1 or TRBD2 (5 bases each). Germline V lookup: CDR1 GTSNPN, CDR2 SVGIG (reference sequence). CDR3 length: 14 residues. V was shortened by 3 bases and J by 5 bases, with 16 bases between the two germline ends. CDR3 sequence reads: CAWSEMGPQETQYF. CDR3 nucleotides: TGTGCCTGGAGCGAGATGGGACCCCAGGAGACCCAGTACTTC. The full variable domain, its missing parts supplied by reference TRBV30 and TRBJ2-5, is SQTIHQWPATLVQPVGSPLSLECTVEGTSNPNLYWYRQAAGRGLQLLFYSVGIGQISSEVPQNLSASRPQDRQFILSSKKLLLSDSGFYLCAWSEMGPQETQYFGPGTRLLVL.

This clonotype has a count of ten or more. This chain links TRBV6-1 with TRBJ2-7; 10 nucleotides line up with TRBD2. V lost 10 bases and J lost 9; bases outside the gene matches: 18. In germline, CDR1 is MNHNS, CDR2 SASEGT. This CDR3 spans 15 amino acids. The DNA of the CDR3 is TGTGCCAACTCCCGTACCCTAGCGGGAGATGAGGTGCAGTACTTC. The encoded protein is CANSRTLAGDEVQYF.

This clonotype was detected ten times or more. The rearrangement links TRBV13 to TRBJ1-1, with 8 bases fitting TRBD1. J gave up 6 bases and V 0 bases, and 0 bases lay outside the gene matches. CDR3 length: 13 residues. Germline values: CDR1 PRHDT, CDR2 FYEKMQ (reference sequence). CDR3 in amino acids: CASSLGRGPEAFF. In DNA form, the CDR3 reads TGTGCCAGCAGCTTAGGCAGGGGGCCTGAAGCTTTCTTT.

This clonotype appeared many times. This chain uses TRBV5-6 with TRBJ2-1, with 8 bases lining up with TRBD2. Unmatched junction bases numbered 6, after V lost 4 bases and J lost 3 bases. This CDR3 is built from 15 residues. From germline, CDR1 is SGHDT and CDR2 YYEEEE. CDR3 sequence: CASSLLTSGYNEQFF. CDR3 in DNA: TGTGCCAGCAGCCTACTCACTAGCGGCTACAATGAGCAGTTCTTC.

This clonotype has a handful of counts. The CDR3 reads CASRPSGSHTGELFF. The CDR3 DNA sequence: TGTGCCAGCAGGCCTAGCGGGAGTCACACCGGGGAGCTGTTTTTT. J is TRBJ2-2 and V is TRBV3-1; 10 bases are a match to TRBD2. The CDR3 sequence is 15 residues long. Germline V CDR1 and CDR2: LGHDT, YNNKEL (reference sequence). The ends lost 6 bases at V and 3 bases at J; junction bases unmatched: 4.

This clonotype has at least ten counts. The chain combines TRBV18 with TRBJ1-1; perhaps TRBD1 as D (5 bases). The germline V gene encodes CDR1 KGHSH and CDR2 LQKENI. This CDR3 spans 14 amino acids. V was shortened by 5 bases and J by 4 bases, with 14 bases between the two germline ends. Here the CDR3 reads CASSYSGTGTEAFF. In DNA, the CDR3 is TGTGCCAGCTCATACTCAGGGACGGGCACTGAAGCTTTCTTT.

This clonotype has more than one count but fewer than ten. The V call is TRBV19, the J call TRBJ2-1, with 11 bases matching TRBD2. Per the germline V gene, CDR1 is LNHDA and CDR2 is SQIVND (reference sequence). Losses at the gene ends were 7 bases for V and 2 bases for J; bases not matched to a gene: 4. This CDR3 is 15 amino acids long. The CDR3 DNA sequence: TGTGCCAGTAAAACTAGCGGGAGCGCCTACAATGAGCAGTTCTTC. It yields the protein CASKTSGSAYNEQFF.

This clonotype was counted many times. The V call is TRBV7-9, the J call TRBJ2-1, with 7 positions matching TRBD2. The trim removed 1 base at V and 4 bases at J, leaving 4 bases unmatched. CDR1 and CDR2 (germline): SEHNR, FQNEAQ (reference sequence). The length of the CDR3 is 15 residues. The DNA of the CDR3 is TGTGCCAGCAGCTTAGGTCTAGCGGAGTACAATGAGCAGTTCTTC. Translated, it gives CASSLGLAEYNEQFF.

The chain is built from TRBV6-1 and TRBJ2-5; 7 bases map to TRBD2. Trimming removed 8 bases from V and 4 bases from J; junction bases left unmatched: 7. Germline V lookup: CDR1 MNHNS, CDR2 SASEGT. The CDR3 extends over 13 amino acids. The CDR3 DNA is TGTGCCAGCTCGAGGGTAGCGGGAGAGACCCAGTACTTC. Protein: CASSRVAGETQYF.

The rearrangement uses TRBV20-1 and TRBJ2-3; maybe TRBD1 (6 bases). The CDR3 sequence is 15 residues long. Germline loops: CDR1 DFQATT, CDR2 SNEGSKA (reference sequence). V was clipped by 5 bases and J by 2 bases, with 17 bases between them. The CDR3 protein is CSALRPRDNTDTQYF. The DNA for the CDR3 is TGCAGTGCTCTCCGACCTAGGGACAACACAGATACGCAGTATTTT.

This clonotype was detected many times. The rearrangement links TRBV9 to TRBJ2-1, with 13 positions matching TRBD2. CDR3 length: 16 amino acids. V shed 0 bases, J shed 8 bases, and the junction held 5 bases outside the gene matches. CDR1 SGDLS and CDR2 YYNGEE come from the germline V gene. The CDR3 sequence is CASSVAGTSGIYEQFF. In DNA form, the CDR3 reads TGTGCCAGCAGCGTAGCCGGGACTAGCGGGATCTATGAGCAGTTCTTC.

The rearrangement uses TRBV4-3 and TRBJ2-7; D is uncertain. The CDR3 runs 14 residues. Trimming took off 0 bases at V and 5 bases at J, with 11 bases between the two ends. The germline V gene has CDR1 LGHNA and CDR2 YSLEER. CDR3 sequence reads: CASSQDYERNEQYF. CDR3 nucleotides: TGCGCCAGCAGCCAAGATTATGAAAGAAACGAGCAGTACTTC.

The genes are TRBV7-2 and TRBJ2-4; D might be TRBD2 (6 bases). With 5 bases removed from V and 5 bases from J, the gap between germline ends came to 22 bases. CDR1 and CDR2 from the germline V gene are SGHTA and FQGNSA. This CDR3 has 17 amino acids. The CDR3 protein is CASSLRDLTSWENIQYF. CDR3 DNA: TGTGCCAGCAGCCTGCGGGACTTAACGTCCTGGGAAAACATTCAGTACTTC. The full variable domain, its missing parts supplied by reference TRBV7-2 and TRBJ2-4, is GAGVSQSPSNKVTEKGKDVELRCDPISGHTALYWYRQSLGQGLEFLIYFQGNSAPDKSGLPSDRFSAERTGGSVSTLTIQRTQQEDSAVYLCASSLRDLTSWENIQYFGAGTRLSVL.

The sample holds many counts of this clonotype. The rearrangement links TRBV7-2 to TRBJ1-1, with D uncertain. The CDR3 runs 13 residues. Germline V gene lookup returns CDR1 SGHTA and CDR2 FQGNSA. The V end lost 1 base, the J end lost 1 base, and 4 bases lay between the germline ends. CDR3 in DNA: TGTGCCAGCAGCTTAGGGGCGAACACTGAAGCTTTCTTT. Amino acids: CASSLGANTEAFF.

The chain combines TRBV28 with TRBJ1-5; TRBD1 is a possible D gene (5 bases). V lost 1 base to trimming and J lost 3 bases, with 13 bases between them. This CDR3 is built from 16 residues. Germline loops: CDR1 MDHEN, CDR2 SYDVKM. CDR3 in amino acids: CASSLLGSGHNQPQHF. The CDR3, as DNA: TGTGCCAGCAGTTTATTGGGCTCAGGGCACAATCAGCCCCAGCATTTT.

This rearrangement joins TRBV29-1 to TRBJ2-1, with a tentative D call TRBD1 (6 bases). This CDR3 is built from 15 residues. CDR1 is SQVTM, CDR2 ANQGSEA, per germline. Trimming pared 6 bases from V and 4 bases from J, leaving 19 bases between. The CDR3 is CSVLVTGIVYNEQFF. The CDR3 DNA follows: TGCAGCGTGTTAGTAACAGGGATTGTTTACAATGAGCAGTTCTTC.

This clonotype was picked up many times. V is TRBV3-1 and J is TRBJ1-2, with a tentative D call TRBD1 (5 bases). The germline V gene has CDR1 LGHDT and CDR2 YNNKEL (reference sequence). The CDR3 runs 15 residues. Trimming removed 4 bases at V and 4 bases at J, with 16 bases between. This CDR3 reads CASSRPGGGAYGYTF. The CDR3 DNA reads as TGTGCCAGCAGCCGCCCGGGGGGTGGAGCCTATGGCTACACCTTC.